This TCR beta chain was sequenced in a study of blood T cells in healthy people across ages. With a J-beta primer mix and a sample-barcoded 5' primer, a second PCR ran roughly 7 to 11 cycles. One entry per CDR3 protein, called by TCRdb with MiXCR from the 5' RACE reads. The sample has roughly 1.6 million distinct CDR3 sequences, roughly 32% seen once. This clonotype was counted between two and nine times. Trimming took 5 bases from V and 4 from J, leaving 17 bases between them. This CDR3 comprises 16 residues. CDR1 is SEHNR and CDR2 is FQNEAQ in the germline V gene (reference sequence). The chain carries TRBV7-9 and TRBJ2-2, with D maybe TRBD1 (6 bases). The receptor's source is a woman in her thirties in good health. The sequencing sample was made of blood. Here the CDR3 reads CASSPLRTDATGELFF. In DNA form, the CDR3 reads TGTGCCAGCAGCCCGCTACGGACAGATGCCACCGGGGAGCTGTTTTTT. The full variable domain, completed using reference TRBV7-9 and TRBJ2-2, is DTGVSQNPRHKITKRGQNVTFRCDPISEHNRLYWYRQTLGQGPEFLTYFQNEAQLEKSRLLSDRFSAERPKGSFSTLEIQRTEQGDSAMYLCASSPLRTDATGELFFGEGSRLTVL.